Shown below are 24 T cell receptor beta chains from a single sample sequenced in a study of identical twins. TCRdb recomputed calls from the 5' RACE reads with MiXCR, one row per CDR3 protein. This table holds about 1.7 million distinct CDR3 sequences, under 35% found once. Sequencing was performed on cord blood. The receptors here all came from a newborn girl in good health.

This clonotype has only a few counts. The rearrangement uses TRBV19 and TRBJ2-7; TRBD1 aligns across 8 bases. V lost 3 bases and J lost 2; bases outside the gene matches: 6. Germline CDR1 reads LNHDA; CDR2 reads SQIVND (reference sequence). This CDR3 contains 15 residues. Here the CDR3 reads CASSIRGTGTYEQYF. The CDR3 bases are TGTGCCAGTAGTATCCGCGGGACAGGAACCTACGAGCAGTACTTC. The variable domain in full, with the rest retrieved from reference TRBV19 and TRBJ2-7, is DGGITQSPKYLFRKEGQNVTLSCEQNLNHDAMYWYRQDPGQGLRLIYYSQIVNDFQKGDIAEGYSVSREKKESFPLTVTSAQKNPTAFYLCASSIRGTGTYEQYFGPGTRLTVT.

The chain couples TRBV7-2 to TRBJ2-7; 7 bases match TRBD2. V was clipped by 4 bases and J by 7 bases; unmatched bases: 16. The CDR3 contains 16 residues. Per germline, CDR1 SGHTA and CDR2 FQGNSA. The CDR3 protein is CASSSIAGPSYNEQYF. The CDR3, as DNA: TGTGCCAGCAGCTCCATAGCGGGTCCCTCCTACAATGAGCAGTACTTC.

The V and J genes are TRBV4-2 and TRBJ1-1; D uncertain. This CDR3 comprises 16 residues. The germline V gene has CDR1 LGHNA and CDR2 YNFKEQ. Between the trimmed V and J ends, which lost 0 bases and 1 base, there was a span of 12 bases. The CDR3 nucleotides read TGTGCCAGCAGCCAAGAATTCGGGATGGAGAACACTGAAGCTTTCTTT. Translation: CASSQEFGMENTEAFF.

This rearrangement joins TRBV25-1 to TRBJ2-4; 9 bases fit TRBD2. TRBJ2-7 matches the DNA end more closely, so the J call is doubtful. Germline V lookup: CDR1 MGHDK, CDR2 SYGVNS. CDR3 length equals 15 residues. The CDR3 protein is CASSEPSGMAYEQYF. The CDR3 nucleotides read TGTGCCAGCAGTGAACCTAGCGGGATGGCCTACGAGCAGTACTTC.

This sequence joins TRBV6-1 and TRBJ1-4; a weak D match, TRBD1 (6 bases). The CDR3 runs 13 residues. The ends were cut back, 7 bases at V and 8 bases at J, with 14 bases in the middle. Germline CDR1 MNHNS, CDR2 SASEGT. CDR3 nucleotide sequence: TGTGCCAGCAAGGGACAAACCAACGAAAAACTGTTTTTT. Residues: CASKGQTNEKLFF.

This clonotype was detected only a few times. The CDR3 reads CASSYAGTGGTEAFF. DNA for the CDR3: TGTGCCAGCAGTTACGCCGGGACAGGGGGCACTGAAGCTTTCTTT. This chain links TRBV6-2 or TRBV6-3 with TRBJ1-1, with TRBD1 matching over 11 bases. This CDR3 is 15 amino acids long. The V and J ends lost 2 bases and 4 bases, in that order; junction bases with no gene match: 3. Per the germline V gene, CDR1 is MNHEY and CDR2 is SVGEGT.

The rearrangement links TRBV5-1 to TRBJ2-1; the D gene is possibly TRBD2 (5 bases). V gave up 7 bases and J gave up 3 bases, with 11 bases separating them. CDR3 length equals 13 residues. Germline V gene data show CDR1 as SGHRS and CDR2 as YFSETQ. Here the CDR3 DNA reads TGCGCCAGCGGGGAGCGGCTCTACAATGAGCAGTTCTTC. Its translation: CASGERLYNEQFF. Full variable domain (outside the CDR3, taken from reference TRBV5-1 and TRBJ2-1): KAGVTQTPRYLIKTRGQQVTLSCSPISGHRSVSWYQQTPGQGLQFLFEYFSETQRNKGNFPGRFSGRQFSNSRSEMNVSTLELGDSALYLCASGERLYNEQFFGPGTRLTVL.

This clonotype was counted a few times. In DNA, the CDR3 is TGCGCCAGCAGCCAAGGGAACAGGAAGAACTATGGCTACACCTTC. Translating gives CASSQGNRKNYGYTF. The chain links TRBV4-1 to TRBJ1-2; D perhaps matches TRBD1 (5 bases). Germline V gene sequence: CDR1 MGHRA, CDR2 YSYEKL. With 1 base removed from V and 2 bases from J, the gap between germline ends came to 11 bases. The length of the CDR3 is 15 residues.

The V call is TRBV7-9, the J call TRBJ2-4; no clear D gene. The J call may be wrong; the DNA end is better matched by TRBJ2-7. CDR3 length equals 13 residues. Germline loops: CDR1 SEHNR, CDR2 FQNEAQ (reference sequence). CDR3 region: CASSLGRALEQYF. The CDR3, as DNA: TGTGCCAGCAGCTTAGGACGGGCGCTCGAGCAGTACTTC.

In its sample, this clonotype was seen a few times. The chain carries TRBV5-6 and TRBJ1-2; TRBD1 aligns across 12 bases. CDR3 length equals 17 residues. The V gene's germline CDR1 is SGHDT and CDR2 YYEEEE. V lost 0 bases, J lost 8 bases, and 11 bases stayed unmatched. The CDR3 DNA is TGTGCCAGCAGCTTGGACGCCGACGGGACAGGGGGCAACGGCTACACCTTC. Its translation is CASSLDADGTGGNGYTF.

Of note for this clonotype: Germline is not matched at one junction end, which may reflect a read error. V gene TRBV5-1 combines with J gene TRBJ1-1, with D perhaps matching TRBD1 (6 bases). The V gene's germline CDR1 is SGHRS and CDR2 YFSETQ. This CDR3 contains 15 residues. The DNA for the CDR3 is TGCGCCAGCAGCTTGGTTGGGGGGCTGAACACTGGAGCTTTCTTT. Translating it yields CASSLVGGLNTGAFF.

The V call is TRBV13, the J call TRBJ1-1; 7 bases are shared with TRBD1. V lost 4 bases and J lost 6; bases outside the gene matches: 14. The CDR3 has 16 residues. From germline, CDR1 is PRHDT and CDR2 FYEKMQ (reference sequence). The CDR3 DNA reads TGTGCCAGCAGCTCAAAACCGTTACAGGGGTCGCCTGAAGCTTTCTTT. The encoded protein is CASSSKPLQGSPEAFF.

This chain links TRBV2 with TRBJ2-3; D unresolved. The V end was cut by 7 bases, the J end by 6 bases, with 17 bases between. CDR1 is SNHLY, CDR2 FYNNEI, per germline. This CDR3 is 14 amino acids long. The CDR3 protein is CASIWAVDGDTQYF. DNA of the CDR3: TGTGCCAGCATATGGGCAGTTGATGGGGATACGCAGTATTTT.

This clonotype has ten or more counts. This chain links TRBV24-1 with TRBJ2-5, with a weak D call TRBD2 (5 bases). CDR3 size: 12 residues. Trimming took 3 bases from V and 5 from J, leaving 6 bases between them. The germline CDR1 and CDR2 sequences are KGHDR and SFDVKD. In DNA, the CDR3 is TGTGCCACCAGTGATACGGGGGAGACCCAGTACTTC. Its translation: CATSDTGETQYF.

The sample holds many counts of this clonotype. The genes are TRBV5-1 and TRBJ2-5; 8 bases are shared with TRBD2. CDR3 size: 13 residues. J gave up 2 bases and V 5 bases, and 2 bases lay outside the gene matches. In germline, CDR1 is SGHRS, CDR2 YFSETQ. CDR3: CASRVAGQETQYF. As DNA, the CDR3 is TGCGCCAGCAGAGTAGCGGGACAAGAGACCCAGTACTTC.

This sequence joins TRBV28 and TRBJ2-3, with 7 nucleotides matching TRBD1. Unmatched junction bases numbered 9, after V lost 6 bases and J lost 3 bases. The CDR3 runs 15 residues. Germline loops: CDR1 MDHEN, CDR2 SYDVKM. For the CDR3, the DNA is TGTGCCAGCAGCCACGCCGACAGGGCTACAGATACGCAGTATTTT. This translates into CASSHADRATDTQYF.

This clonotype was seen only a few times. The chain employs TRBV7-2 and TRBJ2-1, with D unclear. Germline V lookup: CDR1 SGHTA, CDR2 FQGNSA. V lost 3 bases, J lost 8 bases, and 11 bases lay in between. This CDR3 region has 13 residues. The CDR3 reads CASSFPNLYEQFF. In DNA form, the CDR3 reads TGTGCCAGCAGCTTCCCCAACCTGTATGAGCAGTTCTTC.

There are a few counts of this clonotype. Written as DNA, the CDR3 is TGCAGTGCTAGAGGAGGTTCGTGGGGGGAGCAGTACTTC. Its protein product is CSARGGSWGEQYF. The rearrangement links TRBV20-1 to TRBJ2-5, with D possibly TRBD2 on 6 matching bases. V lost 1 base to trimming and J lost 11 bases, with 17 bases between them. The CDR3 consists of 13 residues. CDR1 and CDR2 (germline): DFQATT, SNEGSKA (reference sequence).

The chain joins TRBV9 to TRBJ2-1; no firm D call. Germline V lookup: CDR1 SGDLS, CDR2 YYNGEE. The CDR3 runs 15 residues. V was shortened by 4 bases and J by 10 bases, with 21 bases between the two germline ends. Here the CDR3 reads CASSPQITAAWEQFF. The CDR3 DNA reads as TGTGCCAGCAGCCCTCAAATAACTGCGGCTTGGGAGCAGTTCTTC.

This clonotype showed up many times. The V and J genes are TRBV4-2 and TRBJ1-2, with a tentative D call TRBD1 (5 bases). The CDR3 totals 14 residues. CDR1 LGHNA and CDR2 YNFKEQ come from the germline V gene. The V gene lost 0 bases and the J gene lost 4 bases, with 9 bases spanning the gap. Here the CDR3 reads CASSQEGRAYGYTF. CDR3 nucleotide sequence: TGTGCCAGCAGCCAAGAGGGCAGGGCCTATGGCTACACCTTC.

The V call is TRBV27, the J call TRBJ1-2, with D unclear. Germline values: CDR1 MNHEY, CDR2 SMNVEV (reference sequence). V was cut by 8 bases and J by 6 bases, with 16 bases left in between. The length of the CDR3 is 13 residues. CDR3 sequence reads: CASAKKYWDGYTF. The CDR3 region has the DNA TGTGCCAGCGCGAAGAAATATTGGGATGGCTACACCTTC.

CDR3 sequence (DNA): TGTGCCAGCAGCTGGGGACTTCCCTCCTACAATGAGCAGTTCTTC. It yields the protein CASSWGLPSYNEQFF. The chain has TRBV5-5 and TRBJ2-1; TRBD2 is a possible D gene (6 bases). The CDR3 has 15 residues. Trimming took off 3 bases at V and 0 bases at J, with 10 bases between the two ends. CDR1 is SGHKS, CDR2 YYEKEE, per germline (reference sequence).

This chain uses TRBV27 with TRBJ1-6; no firm D call. The CDR3 covers 15 residues. The V gene lost 8 bases and the J gene lost 8 bases, with 19 bases spanning the gap. Germline V CDR1 and CDR2: MNHEY, SMNVEV (reference sequence). The CDR3 here is CASGLWSGMDSPLHF. The CDR3 DNA reads as TGTGCCAGCGGCCTGTGGTCGGGTATGGATTCACCCCTCCACTTT.

This clonotype was detected many times. The chain combines TRBV12-3 or TRBV12-4 with TRBJ2-3; D is ambiguous. CDR3 size: 14 residues. The V and J ends lost 3 bases and 0 bases respectively, with 7 bases between them. CDR3 DNA: TGTGCCAGCAGTTTCGGCTCTAGCACAGATACGCAGTATTTT. This gives the protein CASSFGSSTDTQYF.